The 26 T cell receptor beta chains listed next were all sequenced from one sample in a study of CD8+CD57+ T cells in acquired aplastic anemia. An expansion of CD8+CD57+ cells by flow cytometry had been shown in patients chosen for sequencing. Profiles of TCR beta VDJ and CDR3 were generated from a genomic DNA template. TCRdb re-called the reads through MiXCR, storing one row per CDR3 protein. The table records hundreds of thousands of distinct CDR3 sequences, roughly 34% of them present only once. Sequencing was done on a sample of sorted CD4+, CD8+, or CD8+CD57+ T cells (not recorded which) from PBMCs. The origin of the receptors is a human donor with aplastic anemia.

The table lists this clonotype with many counts. This sequence joins TRBV7-8 and TRBJ1-5; D is perhaps TRBD1 (5 bases). The ends were cut back, 1 base at V and 6 bases at J, with 10 bases in the middle. Germline V gene sequence: CDR1 SGHVS, CDR2 FQNEAQ. The CDR3 covers 14 residues. CDR3 DNA: TGTGCCAGCAGCTTAGGGGCAGGGACTCAGCCCCAGCATTTT. It is translated as CASSLGAGTQPQHF.

This clonotype was detected ten times or more. V gene TRBV29-1 combines with J gene TRBJ1-2, with D possibly being TRBD1 (5 bases). The CDR3 has 13 amino acids. Germline V CDR1 and CDR2: SQVTM, ANQGSEA. V was pared by 0 bases and J by 8 bases, with 13 bases between. The CDR3 loop reads CSVEDREWDGYTF. CDR3 in DNA: TGCAGCGTTGAAGATCGGGAGTGGGACGGCTACACCTTC.

The J gene is TRBJ2-3, the V gene TRBV5-1; 7 bases map to TRBD1. Trimming cost V 6 bases and J 0 bases; bases outside gene matches: 7. Germline V gene data show CDR1 as SGHRS and CDR2 as YFSETQ. The CDR3 runs to 15 residues. The CDR3 DNA follows: TGCGCCAGCACCCGGACAGGTGCTAGCACAGATACGCAGTATTTT. Translation gives CASTRTGASTDTQYF.

This clonotype was seen ten or more times. As DNA, the CDR3 is TGTGCCACCAGCATAAGACAGGGGACAGGAATTCGGGGTGGCTACACCTTC. Protein: CATSIRQGTGIRGGYTF. The chain links TRBV15 to TRBJ1-2, with TRBD1 matching over 8 bases. V lost 4 bases to trimming and J lost 7 bases; unmatched junction nucleotides: 17. The CDR3 has 17 amino acids. Germline V gene data show CDR1 as LNHNV and CDR2 as YYDKDF (reference sequence).

At least ten counts were recorded for this clonotype. The genes are TRBV11-2 and TRBJ2-7; D gene ambiguous. The germline V and J ends were trimmed by 10 bases and 3 bases, with 7 bases remaining between them. The CDR3 sequence is 10 residues long. CDR1 and CDR2 (germline): SGHAT, FQNNGV. This CDR3 is CATGFYEQYF. The CDR3 DNA follows: TGTGCCACCGGGTTCTACGAGCAGTACTTC.

CDR3 nucleotides: TGTGCCAGCGGATTTCAGCTTTTAGCCAAAAACATTCAGTACTTC. It encodes CASGFQLLAKNIQYF. The chain links TRBV2 to TRBJ2-4; D call uncertain. From germline, CDR1 is SNHLY and CDR2 FYNNEI. The CDR3 contains 15 residues. The ends were cut back, 8 bases at V and 0 bases at J, with 14 bases in the middle.

The chain carries TRBV20-1 and TRBJ2-1; possibly TRBD1 for D (6 bases). The CDR3 sequence is 12 residues long. Germline V lookup: CDR1 DFQATT, CDR2 SNEGSKA (reference sequence). The V gene lost 6 bases and the J gene lost 8 bases, with 14 bases spanning the gap. In DNA, the CDR3 is TGCAGTGCCTCGACAGGTATTCATGAGCAGTTCTTC. The encoded protein is CSASTGIHEQFF.

This clonotype was picked up a small number of times. V and J are TRBV4-2 and TRBJ2-1; 7 bases fit TRBD2. The CDR3 covers 18 residues. The germline V gene has CDR1 LGHNA and CDR2 YNFKEQ. J lost 0 bases, V lost 4 bases, and 12 bases had no gene match. CDR3 sequence (DNA): TGTGCCAGCAGCCCAGGACGGTTGGGGGGGAGCTCCTACAATGAGCAGTTCTTC. Protein product: CASSPGRLGGSSYNEQFF.

As for this clonotype: Since a much larger clone is just one base distant, this may be a read error. The rearrangement uses TRBV7-2 and TRBJ2-7; TRBD2 aligns across 7 bases. The CDR3 is 15 amino acids. Germline V CDR1 and CDR2: SGHTA, FQGNSA. V lost 2 bases, J lost 2 bases, and 6 bases stayed unmatched. As DNA, the CDR3 is TGTGCCAGCAGCTTAATAACGAGCGGGACCTACGAGCAGTACTTC. Protein: CASSLITSGTYEQYF.

There are a few counts of this clonotype. The chain carries TRBV9 and TRBJ2-3, with TRBD2 matching over 9 bases. Trimming took 2 bases from V and 0 from J; bases not matched to a gene: 4. The germline V gene has CDR1 SGDLS and CDR2 YYNGEE. There are 16 residues in the CDR3. The CDR3 protein is CASSVLSGGSTDTQYF. The CDR3, as DNA: TGTGCCAGCAGCGTTCTAAGCGGGGGGAGCACAGATACGCAGTATTTT.

This clonotype has ten or more counts. CDR3 nucleotide sequence: TGCAGTGCTAGAGGAACTAGCGGGGACTCCTACGAGCAGTACTTC. It specifies CSARGTSGDSYEQYF. The chain employs TRBV20-1 and TRBJ2-7; 10 positions match TRBD2. This CDR3 has 15 residues. Germline values: CDR1 DFQATT, CDR2 SNEGSKA (reference sequence). J was trimmed by 0 bases and V by 1 base; bases with no gene match: 3.

On this clonotype: A read error is possible here, since a much larger clone lies one base away. The V call is TRBV20-1, the J call TRBJ1-5; 7 bases line up with TRBD1. Per the germline V gene, CDR1 is DFQATT and CDR2 is SNEGSKA (reference sequence). The V and J ends lost 3 bases and 2 bases, in that order; junction bases with no gene match: 1. The CDR3 runs to 13 residues. The CDR3 loop is CSASTGGNQPQHF. CDR3 sequence (DNA): TGCAGTGCTAGTACAGGGGGCAATCAGCCCCAGCATTTT.

The chain combines TRBV7-9 with TRBJ1-1; 11 bases are a match to TRBD1. CDR3 length: 18 residues. With 5 bases clipped from V and 1 base from J, the junction kept 12 bases outside the gene matches. Germline V CDR1 and CDR2: SEHNR, FQNEAQ (reference sequence). CDR3 region: CASSPNPGQGVRNTEAFF. In DNA, the CDR3 is TGTGCCAGCAGCCCAAACCCGGGACAGGGGGTAAGGAACACTGAAGCTTTCTTT.

The chain has TRBV2 and TRBJ2-7, with TRBD1 as a possible D gene (6 bases). The CDR3 is 14 residues long. V lost 6 bases and J 7 bases, leaving 19 bases between the germline ends. Germline V gene data show CDR1 as SNHLY and CDR2 as FYNNEI. The CDR3 region is CASSPRGSNREQYF. The CDR3 DNA reads as TGTGCCAGCAGCCCGAGGGGGAGTAATAGGGAGCAGTACTTC.

This clonotype was seen a single time. The chain links TRBV11-1 to TRBJ2-1, with 10 bases aligning to TRBD2. The assigned J gene may be wrong: the sequence end matches TRBJ2-7 better. Germline CDR1 SGHAT, CDR2 FQDESV (reference sequence). The CDR3 is made up of 17 amino acids. Here the CDR3 reads CASSFSSGSTFSYEQYF. DNA of the CDR3: TGTGCCAGCAGCTTCTCTAGCGGGAGTACCTTCTCCTACGAGCAGTACTTC.

This clonotype was counted only a few times. The genes are TRBV2 and TRBJ2-6; D is undetermined. The CDR3 is 15 residues long. Germline-derived CDR1 and CDR2 are SNHLY and FYNNEI. V lost 6 bases and J 4 bases, leaving 13 bases between the germline ends. Here the CDR3 reads CASRPQLGGANVLTF. The CDR3 DNA sequence: TGTGCCAGCAGACCCCAACTGGGGGGGGCCAACGTCCTGACTTTC. Using reference TRBV2 and TRBJ2-6 for the parts outside the CDR3, the full variable domain is EPEVTQTPSHQVTQMGQEVILRCVPISNHLYFYWYRQILGQKVEFLVSFYNNEISEKSEIFDDQFSVERPDGSNFTLKIRSTKLEDSAMYFCASRPQLGGANVLTFGAGSRLTVL.

This clonotype was picked up many times. This chain links TRBV7-9 with TRBJ2-7, with D maybe TRBD2 (6 bases). V lost 0 bases and J 3 bases, leaving 12 bases between the germline ends. Per germline, CDR1 SEHNR and CDR2 FQNEAQ (reference sequence). This CDR3 has 15 residues. CDR3 in DNA: TGTGCCAGCAGCTTAGCGGGGGGTGGAGGCTACGAGCAGTACTTC. Translation gives CASSLAGGGGYEQYF.

This chain links TRBV25-1 with TRBJ1-6; no reliable D call. The V gene lost 5 bases and the J gene lost 6 bases, with 32 bases spanning the gap. The length of the CDR3 is 21 residues. Germline V gives CDR1 MGHDK, CDR2 SYGVNS. The CDR3 coding sequence is TGTGCCAGCAGTTCGGTTGAACGGTCACTCCCTGGAAACACACTTAATTCACCCCTCCACTTT. Protein: CASSSVERSLPGNTLNSPLHF.

As for this clonotype: Germline and junction disagree at one end, which may indicate a read error. The rearrangement links TRBV2 to TRBJ1-6; the D is unclear. The CDR3 is 8 residues long. Germline assignment: CDR1 SNHLY and CDR2 FYNNEI. The CDR3 DNA reads as TGTGCCAGCAGCTTCGACACCTTT. Residues: CASSFDTF.

V is TRBV29-1 and J is TRBJ1-5; 7 positions agree with TRBD1. The germline CDR1 and CDR2 sequences are SQVTM and ANQGSEA. This CDR3 has 14 amino acids. For the CDR3, the DNA is TGCAACGTGACCCTGGGGACAGATTATCAGCCCCAGCATTTT. This translates into CNVTLGTDYQPQHF.

The V gene is TRBV20-1, the J gene TRBJ1-1, with 9 bases matching TRBD1. There are 15 residues in the CDR3. Germline V gene data show CDR1 as DFQATT and CDR2 as SNEGSKA (reference sequence). Germline trimming cut 3 bases from V and 1 base from J; bases unmatched to any gene: 6. CDR3 sequence (DNA): TGCAGTGCTAGTGAAAGGGACAGGGAGAACACTGAAGCTTTCTTT. Translated, it gives CSASERDRENTEAFF.

Many counts were recorded for this clonotype. J is TRBJ2-6 and V is TRBV11-2, with D possibly matching TRBD1 (5 bases). Germline V gene lookup returns CDR1 SGHAT and CDR2 FQNNGV. The V gene lost 3 bases and the J gene lost 2 bases, with 14 bases spanning the gap. The CDR3 runs 17 residues. The CDR3 spells CASSFYAQGTGANVLTF. The CDR3 DNA reads as TGTGCCAGCAGCTTCTACGCCCAGGGCACTGGGGCCAACGTCCTGACTTTC.

The chain carries TRBV19 and TRBJ1-3; possibly TRBD1 for D (6 bases). V lost 3 bases and J lost 8, with 23 bases in between. The germline gives CDR1 LNHDA, CDR2 SQIVND (reference sequence). The CDR3 totals 17 residues. Here the CDR3 reads CASSITSRGGGRYTIYF. The DNA for the CDR3 is TGTGCCAGTAGTATCACCTCAAGAGGAGGGGGACGATACACCATATATTTT.

The table lists this clonotype with many counts. The rearrangement joins TRBV2 to TRBJ2-3; TRBD1 agrees at 7 bases. Germline assignment: CDR1 SNHLY and CDR2 FYNNEI. V shed 7 bases, J shed 4 bases, and the junction held 5 bases outside the gene matches. This CDR3 spans 13 amino acids. The DNA of the CDR3 is TGTGCCAGCACCATTACAGGGGCAGATACGCAGTATTTT. Translation gives CASTITGADTQYF.

This clonotype was counted many times. This chain links TRBV6-6 with TRBJ2-7; D is possibly TRBD2 (6 bases). The CDR3 is made up of 14 amino acids. With 0 bases removed from V and 5 bases from J, the gap between germline ends came to 11 bases. The germline CDR1 and CDR2 sequences are MNHNY and SVGAGI (reference sequence). CDR3 sequence (DNA): TGTGCCAGCAGTTACTCCGCGGGATCCAACGAGCAGTACTTC. Amino acid sequence: CASSYSAGSNEQYF.

This chain connects TRBV30 to TRBJ1-2; D is uncertain. This CDR3 is 13 amino acids long. The V and J ends lost 0 bases and 12 bases respectively, with 17 bases between them. Germline CDR1 is GTSNPN and CDR2 is SVGIG (reference sequence). CDR3 loop: CAWSVRRLSGNTF. The DNA for the CDR3 is TGTGCCTGGAGTGTACGACGACTCTCTGGAAACACCTTC.